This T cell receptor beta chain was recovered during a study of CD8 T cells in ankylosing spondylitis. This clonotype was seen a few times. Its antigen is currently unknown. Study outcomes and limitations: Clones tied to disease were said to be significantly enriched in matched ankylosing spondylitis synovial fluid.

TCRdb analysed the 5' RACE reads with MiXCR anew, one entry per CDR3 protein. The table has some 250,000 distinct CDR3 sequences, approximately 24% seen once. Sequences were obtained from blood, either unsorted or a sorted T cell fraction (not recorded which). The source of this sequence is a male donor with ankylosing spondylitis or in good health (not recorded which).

CDR3 in amino acids: CASSFSLGDEQYF. CDR3 nucleotide sequence: TGTGCCAGCAGCTTTAGCTTGGGTGACGAGCAGTACTTC. This chain joins TRBV6-1 and TRBJ2-7; unclear D gene. Trimming left V 6 bases short and J 5 bases short, with 14 bases between. The CDR3 totals 13 residues. Germline CDR1 MNHNS, CDR2 SASEGT.